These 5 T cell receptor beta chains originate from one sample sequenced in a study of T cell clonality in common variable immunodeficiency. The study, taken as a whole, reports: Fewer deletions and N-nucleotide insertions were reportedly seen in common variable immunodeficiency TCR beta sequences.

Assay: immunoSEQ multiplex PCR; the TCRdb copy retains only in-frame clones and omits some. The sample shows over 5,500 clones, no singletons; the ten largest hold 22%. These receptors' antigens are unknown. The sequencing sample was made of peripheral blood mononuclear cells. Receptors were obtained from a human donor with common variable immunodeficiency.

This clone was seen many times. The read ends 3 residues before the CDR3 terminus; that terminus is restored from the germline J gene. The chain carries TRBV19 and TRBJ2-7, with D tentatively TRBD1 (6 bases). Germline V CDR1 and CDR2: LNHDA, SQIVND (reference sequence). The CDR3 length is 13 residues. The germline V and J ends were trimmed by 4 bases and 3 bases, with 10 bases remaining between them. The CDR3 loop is CASSKGGIYEQYF. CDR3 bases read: TGTGCCAGTAGTAAAGGGGGAATCTACGAG.

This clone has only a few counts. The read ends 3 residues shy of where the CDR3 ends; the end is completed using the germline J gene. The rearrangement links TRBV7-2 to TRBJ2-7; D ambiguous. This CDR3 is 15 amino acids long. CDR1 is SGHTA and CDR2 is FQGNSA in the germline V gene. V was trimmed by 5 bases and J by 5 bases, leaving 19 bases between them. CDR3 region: CASSRMWSTYNEQYF. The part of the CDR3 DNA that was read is TGTGCCAGCAGCCGCATGTGGTCGACATACAACGAG.

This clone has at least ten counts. The CDR3 here is CSSPLSGTDTQYF. The part of the CDR3 DNA that was read is TGCAGTTCCCCCCTCTCGGGCACAGATACG. This rearrangement joins TRBV20-1 to TRBJ2-3; D is unclear. The read terminates 3 residues before the CDR3 end, so the remaining end is supplied by the germline J gene. Deletions cut 8 bases from V and 1 base from J, with 13 bases between. There are 13 residues in the CDR3. Looked up from germline, CDR1 is DFQATT and CDR2 is SNEGSKA (reference sequence).

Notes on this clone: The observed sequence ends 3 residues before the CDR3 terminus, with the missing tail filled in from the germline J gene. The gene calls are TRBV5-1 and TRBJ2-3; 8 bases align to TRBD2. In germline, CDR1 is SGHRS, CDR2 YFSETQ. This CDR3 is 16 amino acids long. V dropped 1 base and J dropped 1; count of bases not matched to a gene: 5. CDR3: CASSLRAGGGTDTQYF. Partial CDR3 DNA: TGCGCCAGCAGCTTGCGGGCGGGAGGTGGCACAGATACG.

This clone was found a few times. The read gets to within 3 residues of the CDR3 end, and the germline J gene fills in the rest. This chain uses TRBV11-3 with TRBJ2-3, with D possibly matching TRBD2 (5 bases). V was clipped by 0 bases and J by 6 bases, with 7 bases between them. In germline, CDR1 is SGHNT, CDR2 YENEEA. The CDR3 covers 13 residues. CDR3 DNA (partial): TGTGCCAGCAGCTTAGAGTCGGGGGATACG. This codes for CASSLESGDT. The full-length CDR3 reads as CASSLESGDTQYF.